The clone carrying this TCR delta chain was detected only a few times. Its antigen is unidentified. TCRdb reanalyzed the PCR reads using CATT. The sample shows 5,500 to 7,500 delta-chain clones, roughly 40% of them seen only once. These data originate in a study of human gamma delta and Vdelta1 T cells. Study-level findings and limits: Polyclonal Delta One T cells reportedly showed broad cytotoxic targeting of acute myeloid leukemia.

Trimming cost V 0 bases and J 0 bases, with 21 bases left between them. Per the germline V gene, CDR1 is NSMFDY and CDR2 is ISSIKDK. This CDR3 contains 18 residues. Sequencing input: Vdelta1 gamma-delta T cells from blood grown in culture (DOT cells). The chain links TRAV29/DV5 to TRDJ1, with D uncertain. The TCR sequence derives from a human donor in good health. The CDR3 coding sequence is TGTGCAGCAAGCGCGTTCCGACATGAAGTCCCCTACACCGATAAACTCATCTTT. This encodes CAASAFRHEVPYTDKLIF.